This entry lists 23 T cell receptor beta chains sequenced from one sample in a study of blood T cell repertoires in COVID-19 (dated by TCRdb to 2020 to 2022). The protocol used for the library was the immunoSEQ multiplex PCR assay. TCRdb obtained this table from immuneACCESS and retained in-frame rearrangements with V and J assigned. These tables miss some clones; where compared with another copy, unresolved V genes account for less than half of the shortfall, and the remainder is unexplained. Counted in this sample were about 110,000 clones; about four fifths of them appeared once. More than 3.5% of the sample is taken by the ten largest. The sequenced sample consisted of peripheral blood. These TCRs come from a woman in her seventies with acute or convalescent COVID-19.

The chain carries TRBV5-1 and TRBJ2-7, with D perhaps TRBD1 (5 bases). The CDR3 runs to 14 residues. V gave up 0 bases and J gave up 2 bases, with 9 bases separating them. CDR1 is SGHRS and CDR2 is YFSETQ in the germline V gene. The CDR3 region has the DNA TGCGCCAGCAGCTTGGGGGCAGGGACCTACGAGCAGTACTTC. Translation: CASSLGAGTYEQYF.

The V gene is TRBV25-1, the J gene TRBJ2-7; D is unresolved. The CDR3 sequence is 15 residues long. Germline lookup yields CDR1 MGHDK and CDR2 SYGVNS. The V end lost 2 bases, the J end lost 3 bases, and 14 bases lay between the germline ends. CDR3 amino acids: CASSESFGYYYEQYF. The CDR3 DNA reads as TGTGCCAGCAGTGAAAGCTTTGGCTACTACTACGAGCAGTACTTC.

The rearrangement uses TRBV19 and TRBJ2-7; TRBD2 is a possible D gene (5 bases). The CDR3 contains 15 residues. CDR1 and CDR2 from the germline V gene are LNHDA and SQIVND (reference sequence). V lost 3 bases, J lost 7 bases, and 19 bases lay in between. Here the CDR3 reads CASSMASRPSGEQYF. The CDR3 DNA reads TGTGCCAGTAGTATGGCTAGCCGGCCCTCGGGAGAGCAGTACTTC.

This clone was seen once. V and J are TRBV15 and TRBJ1-1; D possibly corresponds to TRBD1 (6 bases). Looked up from germline, CDR1 is LNHNV and CDR2 is YYDKDF (reference sequence). Trimming stripped 5 bases from V and 0 bases from J, with 16 bases between. The CDR3 contains 16 residues. DNA for the CDR3: TGTGCCACCAGCTCCCCCGGAGCAGGGGTGAACACTGAAGCTTTCTTT. It specifies CATSSPGAGVNTEAFF.

The J gene is TRBJ1-2, the V gene TRBV7-2, with D tentatively TRBD1 (6 bases). CDR3 length: 14 amino acids. Germline assignment: CDR1 SGHTA and CDR2 FQGNSA. Trimming took 4 bases from V and 8 from J, leaving 17 bases between them. For the CDR3, the DNA is TGTGCCAGCAGCTCCCCGGGGGGGGCGCAGGGCTACACCTTC. Amino acids: CASSSPGGAQGYTF.

V and J are TRBV10-3 and TRBJ1-2, with D possibly being TRBD1 (6 bases). The CDR3 has 16 amino acids. Germline values: CDR1 ENHRY, CDR2 SYGVKD. Trimming pared 3 bases from V and 0 bases from J, leaving 14 bases between. The CDR3 here is CAISDLYRETNYGYTF. Written as DNA, the CDR3 is TGTGCCATCAGTGACTTATACAGGGAAACTAACTATGGCTACACCTTC.

The V gene is TRBV19, the J gene TRBJ1-4; D might be TRBD1 (5 bases). In germline, CDR1 is LNHDA, CDR2 SQIVND (reference sequence). The CDR3 extends over 14 amino acids. V was clipped by 3 bases and J by 8 bases, with 13 bases between them. DNA of the CDR3: TGTGCCAGTAGTATTCAGGGCGTTGGGGAAAAACTGTTTTTT. Its translation is CASSIQGVGEKLFF.

This rearrangement joins TRBV7-3 to TRBJ2-1, with D unclear. The CDR3 is 14 residues long. Looked up from germline, CDR1 is SGHTA and CDR2 is FQGTGA. Between the trimmed V and J ends, which lost 2 bases and 9 bases, there was a span of 14 bases. The CDR3 protein is CASSLSAALGEQFF. The CDR3 region has the DNA TGTGCCAGCAGCTTATCGGCGGCCCTGGGTGAGCAGTTCTTC.

The J gene is TRBJ2-2, the V gene TRBV4-2, with D possibly TRBD2 on 5 matching bases. V was cut by 4 bases and J by 7 bases, with 22 bases left in between. Per the germline V gene, CDR1 is LGHNA and CDR2 is YNFKEQ. The CDR3 covers 17 residues. The CDR3 here is CASSPMPGVTWNGELFF. DNA of the CDR3: TGTGCCAGCAGCCCAATGCCCGGGGTTACGTGGAACGGGGAGCTGTTTTTT.

The J gene is TRBJ2-3, the V gene TRBV5-1; 8 nucleotides line up with TRBD2. Germline-derived CDR1 and CDR2 are SGHRS and YFSETQ. Unmatched junction bases numbered 6, after V lost 4 bases and J lost 2 bases. This CDR3 is 15 amino acids long. The CDR3 protein is CASSTGLADTDTQYF. The CDR3 nucleotides read TGCGCCAGCAGCACCGGACTAGCAGACACAGATACGCAGTATTTT.

This clone was observed once. The J gene is TRBJ1-6, the V gene TRBV27, with 8 bases that match TRBD1. J lost 7 bases, V lost 6 bases, and 5 bases had no gene match. The CDR3 contains 14 residues. Per germline, CDR1 MNHEY and CDR2 SMNVEV (reference sequence). The CDR3 spells CASRLQGGNSPLHF. CDR3 coding DNA: TGTGCCAGCAGACTACAGGGGGGCAATTCACCCCTCCACTTT.

CDR3 sequence: CASSSSGSSGNTIYF. The DNA of the CDR3 is TGTGCCAGCAGCTCGTCCGGGAGCTCTGGAAACACCATATATTTT. The chain couples TRBV7-9 to TRBJ1-3; D gene uncertain. Germline assignment: CDR1 SEHNR and CDR2 FQNEAQ (reference sequence). The CDR3 contains 15 residues. Trimming left V 4 bases short and J 0 bases short, with 10 bases between.

The chain uses TRBV5-1 and TRBJ1-3, with a possible D match to TRBD1 (5 bases). V was cut by 0 bases and J by 0 bases, with 10 bases left in between. The CDR3 has 16 residues. The germline gives CDR1 SGHRS, CDR2 YFSETQ. CDR3 in DNA: TGCGCCAGCAGCTTGGACCCGGGGGTCTCTGGAAACACCATATATTTT. This gives the protein CASSLDPGVSGNTIYF.

This clone was seen only once. The chain has TRBV3-1 (or the pseudogene TRBV3-2) and TRBJ1-2; 12 nucleotides match TRBD1. Per germline, CDR1 LGHDT and CDR2 YNNKEL (reference sequence). V lost 0 bases to trimming and J lost 7 bases; unmatched junction nucleotides: 6. The CDR3 extends over 16 amino acids. The CDR3 nucleotides read TGTGCCAGCAGCCAAGATCGGGACAGGGGGCTGGGTGGCTACACCTTC. It encodes CASSQDRDRGLGGYTF.

The CDR3 reads CASRAGTGFTDTQYF. The CDR3 DNA reads TGTGCCAGCAGGGCCGGGACAGGGTTCACAGATACGCAGTATTTT. The V and J genes are TRBV2 and TRBJ2-3, with 9 bases aligning to TRBD1. Trimming took 6 bases from V and 2 from J; bases not matched to a gene: 6. This CDR3 region has 15 residues. Germline V gene lookup returns CDR1 SNHLY and CDR2 FYNNEI.

This chain joins TRBV6-5 and TRBJ1-6, with 8 bases matching TRBD1. From germline, CDR1 is MNHEY and CDR2 SVGAGI. The length of the CDR3 is 16 residues. The V segment lost 2 bases and the J segment 4 bases; nucleotides outside the gene matches: 4. The CDR3 DNA is TGTGCCAGCAGTTACGACCGGACAGGGTATAATTCACCCCTCCACTTT. It codes for CASSYDRTGYNSPLHF.

The chain links TRBV28 to TRBJ1-5; D remains unclear. Per the germline V gene, CDR1 is MDHEN and CDR2 is SYDVKM. V lost 6 bases to trimming and J lost 4 bases, with 7 bases between them. The CDR3 is 12 amino acids. CDR3 sequence reads: CASRTINQPQHF. For the CDR3, the DNA is TGTGCCAGCAGAACTATAAATCAGCCCCAGCATTTT.

V gene TRBV2 combines with J gene TRBJ1-6; possible D gene TRBD1, 6 bases. Germline-derived CDR1 and CDR2 are SNHLY and FYNNEI. This CDR3 spans 13 amino acids. V was trimmed by 3 bases and J by 10 bases, leaving 10 bases between them. CDR3: CASSDDRRSPLHF. The CDR3 DNA is TGTGCCAGCAGTGACGACAGGCGATCACCCCTCCACTTT.

V gene TRBV20-1 combines with J gene TRBJ2-1, with 12 bases fitting TRBD2. The CDR3 runs to 15 residues. Germline CDR1 reads DFQATT; CDR2 reads SNEGSKA (reference sequence). Losses at the gene ends were 5 bases for V and 4 bases for J; bases not matched to a gene: 6. The CDR3 reads CSARGLAGQYNEQFF. The CDR3 DNA is TGCAGTGCTCGTGGACTAGCGGGACAATACAATGAGCAGTTCTTC.

This sequence joins TRBV28 and TRBJ2-7; 9 nucleotides agree with TRBD2. The germline V gene encodes CDR1 MDHEN and CDR2 SYDVKM. V lost 6 bases and J lost 3; bases outside the gene matches: 9. The CDR3 spans 15 residues. The DNA of the CDR3 is TGTGCCAGCAGACTGGCCGGGACTAGCCTCTACGAGCAGTACTTC. Residues: CASRLAGTSLYEQYF. Looking up the rest from reference TRBV28 and TRBJ2-7 gives the full variable domain: DVKVTQSSRYLVKRTGEKVFLECVQDMDHENMFWYRQDPGLGLRLIYFSYDVKMKEKGDIPEGYSVSREKKERFSLILESASTNQTSMYLCASRLAGTSLYEQYFGPGTRLTVT.

The chain uses TRBV11-2 and TRBJ1-6; 11 bases map to TRBD1. The germline CDR1 and CDR2 sequences are SGHAT and FQNNGV. The CDR3 runs to 16 residues. J was trimmed by 9 bases and V by 5 bases; bases with no gene match: 9. CDR3 nucleotides: TGTGCCAGCAGCAAAATACCGGGACAGGGGGGTTCACCCCTCCACTTT. This sequence encodes CASSKIPGQGGSPLHF.

This clone was seen once. J is TRBJ2-3 and V is TRBV18; 9 bases align to TRBD1. V dropped 4 bases and J dropped 4; count of bases not matched to a gene: 6. Germline V gene sequence: CDR1 KGHSH, CDR2 LQKENI. The CDR3 has 15 amino acids. The CDR3 loop is CASSLGQGGSDTQYF. CDR3 DNA sequence: TGTGCCAGCTCACTGGGACAGGGAGGCTCAGATACGCAGTATTTT. Together with reference TRBV18 and TRBJ2-3, the CDR3 gives the full variable domain: NAGVMQNPRHLVRRRGQEARLRCSPMKGHSHVYWYRQLPEEGLKFMVYLQKENIIDESGMPKERFSAEFPKEGPSILRIQQVVRGDSAAYFCASSLGQGGSDTQYFGPGTRLTVL.

The chain is built from TRBV5-1 and TRBJ1-3; D is undetermined. V was shortened by 0 bases and J by 0 bases, with 13 bases between the two germline ends. Per the germline V gene, CDR1 is SGHRS and CDR2 is YFSETQ. The CDR3 consists of 17 residues. CDR3: CASSLDIQVTSGNTIYF. In DNA, the CDR3 is TGCGCCAGCAGCTTGGATATCCAGGTCACCTCTGGAAACACCATATATTTT.